The T cell receptor (beta chain) described here comes from a study of T cells in Graves' hyperthyroidism and ophthalmopathy. Study-wide background: Peripheral blood specimens were obtained at initial diagnosis, prior to any treatment.

Amplification targeted TCR beta CDR3 regions from RNA transcripts. A set of HTBI primers served as the primers for a first-round RT-PCR of the TCR CDR3. TCRdb re-analysed the multiplex PCR reads in MiXCR, keeping a single row per CDR3 protein. Of around 300,000 distinct CDR3 sequences in the sample, roughly 15% are singletons; the top ten hold under 35%. V was clipped by 5 bases and J by 7 bases, with 9 bases between them. The CDR3 has 12 amino acids. CDR1 is MNHEY and CDR2 is SMNVEV in the germline V gene (reference sequence). This clonotype was picked up many times. The gene calls are TRBV27 and TRBJ2-1; D is ambiguous. Sequenced material: blood. The TCR was taken from a woman aged 45-65 years with Graves' hyperthyroidism that later progressed to Graves' ophthalmopathy. DNA of the CDR3: TGTGCCAGCAGTGTCCTAGGAAATGAGCAGTTCTTC. Encoded protein: CASSVLGNEQFF.